Listed here are 27 T cell receptor beta chains from one sample, sequenced in a study of T cell responses to AZD1222 COVID-19 vaccine. Measured with immunoSEQ multiplex PCR; TCRdb has only the in-frame clones, and not every one. The profile shows about 180,000 clones, around 88% of them singletons. This specimen consisted of peripheral blood, obtained on day 0 of AZD1222 vaccination. The receptor source for this set is an adult in good health.

The chain couples TRBV12-5 to TRBJ2-3; 8 bases map to TRBD2. CDR3 length: 15 amino acids. CDR1 and CDR2 (germline): LGHNT, FRNRAP. V lost 6 bases and J lost 5; bases outside the gene matches: 10. The CDR3 DNA follows: TGTGCTAGTGGCCCGGGAGGGGCGCGTAGAGATACGCAGTATTTT. Its translation is CASGPGGARRDTQYF.

The chain joins TRBV25-1 to TRBJ2-3, with a weak D call TRBD2 (6 bases). This CDR3 region has 15 residues. CDR1 is MGHDK and CDR2 is SYGVNS in the germline V gene. The V end lost 6 bases, the J end lost 5 bases, and 18 bases lay between the germline ends. The CDR3 region is CASRTDGGVGDTQYF. Written as DNA, the CDR3 is TGTGCCAGCAGGACGGATGGCGGGGTGGGAGATACGCAGTATTTT.

The V call is TRBV6-2 or TRBV6-3, the J call TRBJ2-3, with 11 nucleotides matching TRBD2. The germline gives CDR1 MNHEY, CDR2 SVGEGT. The CDR3 totals 17 residues. With V trimmed by 1 base and J by 0 bases, 3 bases remained unmatched. The CDR3 nucleotides are TGTGCCAGCAGTTACTTACTAGCGGGGGTTAGCACAGATACGCAGTATTTT. As protein: CASSYLLAGVSTDTQYF.

This chain uses TRBV7-9 with TRBJ1-4; 7 positions match TRBD1. The germline gives CDR1 SEHNR, CDR2 FQNEAQ (reference sequence). The CDR3 is 11 amino acids. Trimming cost V 6 bases and J 17 bases; bases outside gene matches: 9. CDR3 nucleotides: TGTGCCAGCAGACCTATCGACAGGGTATTTTTT. This translates into CASRPIDRVFF.

The V gene is TRBV19, the J gene TRBJ1-4; D ambiguous. Trimming took 1 base from V and 3 from J, leaving 9 bases between them. This CDR3 is 15 amino acids long. Germline lookup yields CDR1 LNHDA and CDR2 SQIVND (reference sequence). The DNA for the CDR3 is TGTGCCAGTAGTATAGCCCGTCAGGCTAATGAAAAACTGTTTTTT. Its translation is CASSIARQANEKLFF.

As concerns this clone: Other DNA sequences in the sample encode the same CDR3. The J gene is TRBJ2-3, the V gene TRBV6-4, with a tentative D call TRBD2 (7 bases). V was cut by 2 bases and J by 2 bases, with 8 bases left in between. CDR1 is MRHNA, CDR2 SNTAGT, per germline. This CDR3 spans 14 amino acids. CDR3 sequence reads: CASSDGGATDTQYF. CDR3 DNA sequence: TGTGCCAGCAGTGACGGGGGGGCCACAGATACGCAGTATTTT.

V is TRBV9 and J is TRBJ2-2; 9 nucleotides line up with TRBD2. Looked up from germline, CDR1 is SGDLS and CDR2 is YYNGEE. The CDR3 runs 16 residues. V shed 0 bases and J 4 bases; nucleotides not matched to a gene: 4. CDR3 sequence reads: CASSVVAGAITGELFF. The DNA for the CDR3 is TGTGCCAGCAGCGTAGTAGCGGGGGCCATCACCGGGGAGCTGTTTTTT.

This chain joins TRBV5-1 and TRBJ1-1; D is uncertain. The CDR3 loop spans 16 amino acids. V shed 0 bases and J shed 4 bases, with 16 bases lying between them. Germline V gene lookup returns CDR1 SGHRS and CDR2 YFSETQ. Here the CDR3 DNA reads TGCGCCAGCAGCTTGGTCATAGGCCTTAGCGGCACTGAAGCTTTCTTT. This translates into CASSLVIGLSGTEAFF.

Only a few counts were recorded for this clone. The chain employs TRBV6-2 or TRBV6-3 and TRBJ1-6, with 9 bases lining up with TRBD1. V trimming: 6 bases; J trimming: 10 bases; junction bases outside the gene matches: 7. There are 14 residues in the CDR3. From germline, CDR1 is MNHEY and CDR2 SVGEGT. CDR3 nucleotides: TGTGCCAGCAGCACGGGACAGGGTGGCTCACCCCTCCACTTT. Protein sequence: CASSTGQGGSPLHF.

This sequence joins TRBV30 and TRBJ2-7; no definite D call. Trimming left V 3 bases short and J 2 bases short, with 8 bases between. CDR1 GTSNPN and CDR2 SVGIG come from the germline V gene (reference sequence). The length of the CDR3 is 12 residues. The CDR3 DNA reads as TGTGCCTGGAGGGCTGGGGCCTACGAGCAGTACTTC. Translation: CAWRAGAYEQYF.

V is TRBV5-5 and J is TRBJ1-1, with D maybe TRBD1 (6 bases). This CDR3 region has 14 residues. The germline CDR1 and CDR2 sequences are SGHKS and YYEKEE (reference sequence). V gave up 2 bases and J gave up 3 bases, with 11 bases separating them. CDR3 region: CASSLTGKDTEAFF. The CDR3 bases are TGTGCCAGCAGCTTAACAGGGAAAGACACTGAAGCTTTCTTT.

The chain has TRBV28 and TRBJ1-1; TRBD1 matches at 7 bases. In germline, CDR1 is MDHEN, CDR2 SYDVKM. CDR3 size: 14 residues. V was clipped by 7 bases and J by 5 bases; unmatched bases: 10. In nucleotides, the CDR3 is TGTGCCAGCACCCCTTGGGCAGGGGGAACTGAAGCTTTCTTT. This gives the protein CASTPWAGGTEAFF.

The chain uses TRBV7-9 and TRBJ1-5; D is undetermined. This CDR3 contains 16 residues. CDR1 is SEHNR and CDR2 is FQNEAQ in the germline V gene (reference sequence). The V end was cut by 1 base, the J end by 2 bases, with 12 bases between. The CDR3 loop is CASSLGNRSGNQPQHF. The CDR3 DNA is TGTGCCAGCAGCTTAGGAAACCGATCGGGCAATCAGCCCCAGCATTTT.

V and J are TRBV2 and TRBJ1-4; 7 positions agree with TRBD1. The V gene end was trimmed by 2 bases and the J gene end by 8 bases; junction bases not matched to a gene: 8. CDR1 is SNHLY, CDR2 FYNNEI, per germline. The CDR3 covers 15 residues. CDR3 loop: CASSETLRGREKLFF. The DNA for the CDR3 is TGTGCCAGCAGTGAAACTCTTAGGGGGCGGGAAAAACTGTTTTTT.

The sample holds a few counts of this clone. The chain combines TRBV9 with TRBJ1-4; 7 bases agree with TRBD1. The CDR3 is 17 residues long. Trimming cost V 3 bases and J 4 bases; bases outside gene matches: 12. Germline V gene lookup returns CDR1 SGDLS and CDR2 YYNGEE. The CDR3 bases are TGTGCCAGCAGCGCCCGGAATGGACAGGCACTTAATGAAAAACTGTTTTTT. Protein sequence: CASSARNGQALNEKLFF. The full variable domain, with the rest looked up from reference TRBV9 and TRBJ1-4, is DSGVTQTPKHLITATGQRVTLRCSPRSGDLSVYWYQQSLDQGLQFLIQYYNGEERAKGNILERFSAQQFPDLHSELNLSSLELGDSALYFCASSARNGQALNEKLFFGSGTQLSVL.

This chain links TRBV30 with TRBJ1-2; D not certain. Trimming shortened V by 3 bases and J by 2 bases, and 7 bases separated the two germline ends. The CDR3 is made up of 12 amino acids. Germline lookup yields CDR1 GTSNPN and CDR2 SVGIG (reference sequence). CDR3 residues: CAWRGLNYGYTF. In DNA, the CDR3 is TGTGCCTGGAGAGGCCTAAACTATGGCTACACCTTC.

The CDR3 DNA follows: TGTGCCAGCGGGGGGGACAGTCTCCTGGGCGAGCAGTACTTC. This encodes CASGGDSLLGEQYF. V and J are TRBV28 and TRBJ2-7; either TRBD1 or TRBD2 may fit D (7 bases each). Trimming cost V 8 bases and J 6 bases, with 20 bases left between them. Looked up from germline, CDR1 is MDHEN and CDR2 is SYDVKM. The CDR3 runs to 14 residues.

The chain uses TRBV2 and TRBJ2-1; weak D call: TRBD2 (6 bases). This CDR3 is 11 amino acids long. V dropped 8 bases and J dropped 8 bases, with 10 bases sitting between them. CDR1 is SNHLY, CDR2 FYNNEI, per germline. The CDR3 spells CASVADDEQFF. DNA of the CDR3: TGTGCCAGCGTAGCGGACGATGAGCAGTTCTTC.

The J gene is TRBJ1-2, the V gene TRBV6-5; D ambiguous. The CDR3 is 11 residues long. The ends were cut back, 11 bases at V and 8 bases at J, with 15 bases in the middle. CDR1 and CDR2 (germline): MNHEY, SVGAGI. CDR3 region: CAGSSRYGYTF. The DNA for the CDR3 is TGTGCCGGTAGTTCGAGATACGGCTACACCTTC.

This clone was picked up one time. The chain combines TRBV5-8 with TRBJ1-2; perhaps TRBD1 as D (5 bases). V lost 4 bases, J lost 2 bases, and 15 bases lay in between. The CDR3 sequence is 15 residues long. The germline gives CDR1 SGHTS, CDR2 YDEGEE. The CDR3: CASSLGDRTNYGYTF. In DNA form, the CDR3 reads TGTGCCAGCAGCCTAGGAGACAGAACAAACTATGGCTACACCTTC. The whole variable domain, remainder taken from reference TRBV5-8 and TRBJ1-2, is EAGVTQSPTHLIKTRGQQATLRCSPISGHTSVYWYQQALGLGLQFLLWYDEGEERNRGNFPPRFSGRQFPNYSSELNVNALELEDSALYLCASSLGDRTNYGYTFGSGTRLTVV.

As concerns this clone: Other nucleotide sequences in the sample specify the same CDR3. The gene calls are TRBV3-1 (or the pseudogene TRBV3-2) and TRBJ2-7; D is unclear. The CDR3 contains 11 residues. V was trimmed by 1 base and J by 6 bases, leaving 4 bases between them. Looked up from germline, CDR1 is LGHDT and CDR2 is YNNKEL (reference sequence). The CDR3 coding sequence is TGTGCCAGCAGCCAAGGGGGCGAGCAGTACTTC. This codes for CASSQGGEQYF.

There are a few counts of this clone. V gene TRBV3-1 (or the pseudogene TRBV3-2) combines with J gene TRBJ1-3; D gene uncertain. Germline V gene data show CDR1 as LGHDT and CDR2 as YNNKEL (reference sequence). The CDR3 is made up of 14 amino acids. Trimming removed 4 bases at V and 1 base at J, with 8 bases between. The CDR3 region is CASSPDGSGNTIYF. As DNA, the CDR3 is TGTGCCAGCAGCCCGGACGGATCTGGAAACACCATATATTTT.

V usage is TRBV5-1 and J usage is TRBJ2-7; 12 positions agree with TRBD2. The CDR3 runs to 15 residues. From germline, CDR1 is SGHRS and CDR2 YFSETQ. Losses at the gene ends were 4 bases for V and 4 bases for J; bases not matched to a gene: 6. The CDR3 nucleotides read TGCGCCAGCAGCGTCGGACTAGCGGGGAGATACGAGCAGTACTTC. Amino acids: CASSVGLAGRYEQYF.

This clone showed up just once. The chain recombines TRBV28 with TRBJ2-1; 8 bases map to TRBD1. CDR3 length equals 18 residues. J was trimmed by 2 bases and V by 5 bases; bases with no gene match: 14. Germline lookup yields CDR1 MDHEN and CDR2 SYDVKM. The CDR3 DNA reads as TGTGCCAGCAGTCTGATAACCTCCAGGGGGCTTACCTACAATGAGCAGTTCTTC. Translated, it gives CASSLITSRGLTYNEQFF.

CDR3 region: CASSPSVASRGETQYF. Written as DNA, the CDR3 is TGTGCCAGCTCACCAAGCGTGGCGTCGAGAGGAGAGACCCAGTACTTC. The chain combines TRBV18 with TRBJ2-5; D gene unclear. Between the trimmed V and J ends, which lost 2 bases and 4 bases, there was a span of 17 bases. The CDR3 is 16 residues long. Germline-derived CDR1 and CDR2 are KGHSH and LQKENI.

This clone has only one observation. The chain is built from TRBV11-2 and TRBJ2-2, with 12 nucleotides matching TRBD2. The germline V gene has CDR1 SGHAT and CDR2 FQNNGV. V shed 6 bases, J shed 2 bases, and the junction held 7 bases outside the gene matches. This CDR3 contains 17 residues. The CDR3 is CASRSLAGGPNTGELFF. CDR3 nucleotides: TGTGCCAGCAGGTCCCTAGCGGGGGGGCCAAACACCGGGGAGCTGTTTTTT.

This chain joins TRBV7-8 and TRBJ1-5, with a tentative D call TRBD1 (5 bases). The CDR3 runs 14 residues. Germline V gene lookup returns CDR1 SGHVS and CDR2 FQNEAQ. V lost 1 base and J lost 3, with 7 bases in between. The CDR3, as DNA: TGTGCCAGCAGCTTAGACAGGTACAATCAGCCCCAGCATTTT. Its protein product is CASSLDRYNQPQHF.